The 12 T cell receptor beta chains given below trace back to one sample, sequenced in a study of T cells in Graves' hyperthyroidism and ophthalmopathy. Researchers amplified the TCR beta CDR3 regions from RNA transcripts. First-round RT-PCR with HTBI primers amplified the TCR CDR3 region. Using its own MiXCR run on the multiplex PCR reads, TCRdb lists one record per CDR3 protein. The sample includes nearly 750,000 distinct CDR3 sequences, approximately 40% of them seen just once. Input material: blood. The receptors shown here come from a woman in her thirties or forties with Graves' hyperthyroidism.

The genes are TRBV20-1 and TRBJ2-7; D is perhaps TRBD1 or TRBD2 (5 bases each). CDR1 and CDR2 (germline): DFQATT, SNEGSKA (reference sequence). The CDR3 contains 13 residues. V shed 3 bases and J shed 0 bases, with 9 bases lying between them. The CDR3 sequence is CSASRGDSYEQYF. In DNA form, the CDR3 reads TGCAGTGCTAGTAGAGGGGACTCCTACGAGCAGTACTTC.

The chain recombines TRBV10-3 with TRBJ2-5; 7 bases match TRBD1. The DNA end is a closer match to TRBJ2-1, so the J assignment may be wrong. CDR1 and CDR2 (germline): ENHRY, SYGVKD. CDR3 length equals 13 residues. The CDR3 bases are TGTGCCATCACCCAGACAGGGAACAATGAGCAGTTCTTC. Amino acid sequence: CAITQTGNNEQFF.

Many counts were recorded for this clonotype. The V gene is TRBV7-2, the J gene TRBJ1-6, with D possibly matching TRBD1 (5 bases). In germline, CDR1 is SGHTA, CDR2 FQGNSA. V was cut by 4 bases and J by 5 bases, with 9 bases left in between. The CDR3 covers 14 residues. The CDR3 nucleotides read TGTGCCAGCAGCTCGGGGACGGATAATTCACCCCTCCACTTT. It encodes CASSSGTDNSPLHF. The variable domain in full, completed from reference TRBV7-2 and TRBJ1-6, reads GAGVSQSPSNKVTEKGKDVELRCDPISGHTALYWYRQSLGQGLEFLIYFQGNSAPDKSGLPSDRFSAERTGGSVSTLTIQRTQQEDSAVYLCASSSGTDNSPLHFGNGTRLTVT.

V gene TRBV7-9 combines with J gene TRBJ2-7; 11 bases align to TRBD2. Germline V gene sequence: CDR1 SEHNR, CDR2 FQNEAQ (reference sequence). V was clipped by 1 base and J by 6 bases; unmatched bases: 11. The CDR3 is 17 amino acids. The CDR3 region has the DNA TGTGCCAGCAGCTTAGAGACTAGCGGGATTCTCCACCTCGAGCAGTACTTC. It is translated as CASSLETSGILHLEQYF.

This clonotype was seen more than once but under ten times. The gene calls are TRBV7-2 and TRBJ2-6; D is ambiguous. Germline CDR1 SGHTA, CDR2 FQGNSA. V gave up 1 base and J gave up 4 bases, with 5 bases separating them. CDR3 length equals 14 residues. The CDR3 DNA sequence: TGTGCCAGCAGCTTAGACGGGGGGGCCAACGTCCTGACTTTC. Translation gives CASSLDGGANVLTF.

This clonotype was observed many times. The chain is built from TRBV12-3 or TRBV12-4 and TRBJ1-6; 8 bases line up with TRBD1. The junction had 6 bases not matched to a gene; V was cut back by 5 bases and J by 6 bases. The CDR3 runs 15 residues. The CDR3 loop is CASSAGQVSNSPLHF. DNA for the CDR3: TGTGCCAGCAGTGCGGGACAGGTCTCTAATTCACCCCTCCACTTT.

The chain carries TRBV7-3 and TRBJ2-7, with TRBD2 identical over 12 bases. The tail of the sequence fits TRBJ2-1 better, so the J call may be wrong. The germline CDR1 and CDR2 sequences are SGHTA and FQGTGA. This CDR3 comprises 13 residues. The CDR3 nucleotides read TGTGCCAGCACCTCTAGCGGGGGGGGTGAGCAGTTCTTC. It codes for CASTSSGGGEQFF.

A word on this clonotype: Sequence at one end of the junction differs from germline and may be a read error. The chain is built from TRBV7-2 and TRBJ2-7; the D is unclear. The germline V gene has CDR1 SGHTA and CDR2 FQGNSA. CDR3 length: 17 amino acids. The CDR3: CASSQDWNSGRAYEQYF. The CDR3 DNA follows: TGCGCCAGCAGCCAAGATTGGAACTCCGGTCGGGCCTACGAGCAGTACTTC.

This clonotype was observed many times. The chain links TRBV7-2 to TRBJ2-7; D is ambiguous. Trimming pared 1 base from V and 1 base from J, leaving 8 bases between. Germline V gene data show CDR1 as SGHTA and CDR2 as FQGNSA. There are 14 residues in the CDR3. The CDR3 DNA reads TGTGCCAGCAGCTTAGGTGGGGTGTCCTACGAGCAGTACTTC. Residues: CASSLGGVSYEQYF.

The V and J genes are TRBV9 and TRBJ2-6; TRBD2 matches at 8 bases. Unmatched junction bases numbered 12, after V lost 3 bases and J lost 1 base. CDR3 size: 19 residues. Germline lookup yields CDR1 SGDLS and CDR2 YYNGEE. CDR3 residues: CASSGVATSVLSGANVLTF. DNA for the CDR3: TGTGCCAGCAGCGGTGTTGCGACTAGCGTTCTTTCTGGGGCCAACGTCCTGACTTTC.

The chain joins TRBV10-3 to TRBJ1-2; D perhaps matches TRBD1 (5 bases). The CDR3 loop spans 11 amino acids. Trimming pared 4 bases from V and 8 bases from J, leaving 8 bases between. Germline-derived CDR1 and CDR2 are ENHRY and SYGVKD. CDR3: CAISGDRGYTF. For the CDR3, the DNA is TGTGCCATCAGTGGGGACCGCGGCTACACCTTC.

The rearrangement uses TRBV7-9 and TRBJ1-1, with D unresolved. CDR1 is SEHNR, CDR2 FQNEAQ, per germline (reference sequence). The CDR3 length is 14 residues. V shed 5 bases and J shed 2 bases, with 12 bases lying between them. The CDR3 here is CASSLREINTEAFF. The CDR3, as DNA: TGTGCCAGCAGCCTAAGGGAAATTAACACTGAAGCTTTCTTT.